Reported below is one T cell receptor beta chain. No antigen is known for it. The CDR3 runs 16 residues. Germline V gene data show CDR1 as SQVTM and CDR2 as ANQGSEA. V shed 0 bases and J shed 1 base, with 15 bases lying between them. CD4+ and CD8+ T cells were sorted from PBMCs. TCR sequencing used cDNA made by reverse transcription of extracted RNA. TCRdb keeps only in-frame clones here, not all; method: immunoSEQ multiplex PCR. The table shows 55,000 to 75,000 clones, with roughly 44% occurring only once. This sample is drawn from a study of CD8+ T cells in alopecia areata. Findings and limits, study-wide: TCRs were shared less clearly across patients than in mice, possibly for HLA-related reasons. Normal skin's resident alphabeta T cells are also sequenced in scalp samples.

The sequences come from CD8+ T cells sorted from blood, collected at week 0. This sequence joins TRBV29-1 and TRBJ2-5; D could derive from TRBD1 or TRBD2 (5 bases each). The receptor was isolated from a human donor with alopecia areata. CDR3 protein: CSVEDLVEGLQETQYF. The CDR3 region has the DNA TGCAGCGTTGAAGATCTTGTAGAGGGGCTCCAAGAGACCCAGTACTTC.